This T cell receptor beta chain was captured by sequencing in a study of OX40 agonist ivuxolimab in advanced cancers. V was trimmed by 3 bases and J by 11 bases, leaving 10 bases between them. Germline V gene lookup returns CDR1 PRHDT and CDR2 FYEKMQ (reference sequence). The CDR3 contains 12 residues. The data were produced by immunoSEQ multiplex PCR, yet TCRdb's version contains in-frame clones alone and is incomplete. The sample has around 80,000 clones, around 90% seen once. The receptor comes from an adult with an advanced solid tumor such as melanoma, head and neck, liver or kidney cancer. The sample in question was CD4+ or CD8+ T cells sorted from blood, obtained in a trial of the OX40 agonist ivuxolimab. The rearrangement links TRBV13 to TRBJ1-4; D uncertain. CDR3 coding DNA: TGTGCCAGCAGCTTCGGTCGGGGTAAACTGTTTTTT. Translating gives CASSFGRGKLFF.